Below, 27 T cell receptor beta chains from the same sample are listed, as sequenced in a study of blood T cell repertoires in COVID-19. Sequencing was performed with immunoSEQ multiplex PCR; in TCRdb, only in-frame clones are kept and a portion is missing. Of 220,000 or so clones in the sample, about 81% are singletons; the top ten hold approximately 8%. The sequenced sample was peripheral blood. These receptors all stem from a woman aged 80 or over with COVID-19, enrolled during active disease.

The rearrangement joins TRBV20-1 to TRBJ2-1, with TRBD2 matching over 9 bases. The CDR3 totals 15 residues. Germline V gene sequence: CDR1 DFQATT, CDR2 SNEGSKA (reference sequence). V shed 3 bases and J 9 bases; nucleotides not matched to a gene: 12. CDR3 DNA sequence: TGCAGTGCTAGTAAACCTAGCGGGAACCCTAGTGAGCAGTTCTTC. This codes for CSASKPSGNPSEQFF.

This chain joins TRBV30 and TRBJ2-3; 9 bases agree with TRBD1. The length of the CDR3 is 13 residues. Germline V gene sequence: CDR1 GTSNPN, CDR2 SVGIG (reference sequence). J gave up 3 bases and V 3 bases, and 1 base lay outside the gene matches. The CDR3 nucleotides read TGTGCCTGGAGGGGACAGGGTACAGATACGCAGTATTTT. Its protein is CAWRGQGTDTQYF.

The CDR3: CASSLEPGSFPGELFF. The CDR3 region has the DNA TGCGCCAGCAGCTTGGAGCCAGGGTCCTTCCCCGGGGAGCTGTTTTTT. V and J are TRBV5-1 and TRBJ2-2, with D possibly matching TRBD1 (5 bases). Trimming took off 0 bases at V and 6 bases at J, with 15 bases between the two ends. Germline CDR1 and CDR2: SGHRS and YFSETQ. This CDR3 contains 16 residues.

This clone was detected once. Other DNA sequences from this sample encode an identical CDR3 as well. This sequence joins TRBV7-9 and TRBJ2-7; 10 bases map to TRBD2. V trimming: 4 bases; J trimming: 3 bases; junction bases outside the gene matches: 0. Germline V gene lookup returns CDR1 SEHNR and CDR2 FQNEAQ (reference sequence). The CDR3 loop spans 13 amino acids. The DNA for the CDR3 is TGTGCCAGCAGCTCTAGCGGGGGCTACGAGCAGTACTTC. This sequence encodes CASSSSGGYEQYF.

This clone was seen once. The CDR3 DNA follows: TGTGCCAGCAGCAGGGGTACTGGGGAGACCCAGTACTTC. It is translated as CASSRGTGETQYF. The chain links TRBV11-3 to TRBJ2-5; a possible D gene is TRBD1 (5 bases). The V end was cut by 5 bases, the J end by 5 bases, with 12 bases between. The CDR3 extends over 13 amino acids. Germline V gives CDR1 SGHNT, CDR2 YENEEA.

This clone was recorded a few times. The V call is TRBV30, the J call TRBJ1-1; TRBD1 matches 9 bases. Per germline, CDR1 GTSNPN and CDR2 SVGIG (reference sequence). The CDR3 loop spans 13 amino acids. The CDR3 is CAGRDRVNTEAFF. As DNA, the CDR3 is TGTGCTGGAAGGGACAGGGTGAACACTGAAGCTTTCTTT. Full variable domain (rest looked up from reference TRBV30 and TRBJ1-1): SQTIHQWPATLVQPVGSPLSLECTVEGTSNPNLYWYRQAAGRGLQLLFYSVGIGQISSEVPQNLSASRPQDRQFILSSKKLLLSDSGFYLCAGRDRVNTEAFFGQGTRLTVV.

The chain carries TRBV10-3 and TRBJ1-5, with 9 bases identical to TRBD1. The V and J ends lost 2 bases and 3 bases, in that order; junction bases with no gene match: 2. The CDR3 length is 15 residues. Germline assignment: CDR1 ENHRY and CDR2 SYGVKD. The DNA for the CDR3 is TGTGCCATCAGTGAGGGACAGGGGCCCAATCAGCCCCAGCATTTT. Protein product: CAISEGQGPNQPQHF.

The chain carries TRBV5-1 and TRBJ2-3, with TRBD2 as a possible D gene (6 bases). CDR3 length equals 14 residues. V gave up 5 bases and J gave up 2 bases, with 12 bases separating them. Germline V gives CDR1 SGHRS, CDR2 YFSETQ. The chain's CDR3 is CASRGGPTTDTQYF. Written as DNA, the CDR3 is TGCGCCAGCAGGGGGGGTCCAACCACAGATACGCAGTATTTT. The variable domain in full, completed from reference TRBV5-1 and TRBJ2-3, reads KAGVTQTPRYLIKTRGQQVTLSCSPISGHRSVSWYQQTPGQGLQFLFEYFSETQRNKGNFPGRFSGRQFSNSRSEMNVSTLELGDSALYLCASRGGPTTDTQYFGPGTRLTVL.

J is TRBJ1-3 and V is TRBV9; 7 bases are shared with TRBD1. The length of the CDR3 is 16 residues. Trimming took 0 bases from V and 6 from J; bases not matched to a gene: 9. Germline V gene data show CDR1 as SGDLS and CDR2 as YYNGEE. The CDR3 region has the DNA TGTGCCAGCAGCGTAGAGAAGACAGGGTATACAAACACCATATATTTT. This translates into CASSVEKTGYTNTIYF.

This clone was counted between two and nine times. This chain uses TRBV2 with TRBJ1-1; D ambiguous. The CDR3 spans 13 residues. The germline V gene has CDR1 SNHLY and CDR2 FYNNEI. V gave up 5 bases and J gave up 0 bases, with 7 bases separating them. CDR3 sequence: CASSPDMNTEAFF. The CDR3 nucleotides are TGTGCCAGCAGTCCAGATATGAACACTGAAGCTTTCTTT.

The chain's CDR3 is CASSSWGGRAYEQYF. DNA of the CDR3: TGTGCCAGCAGCTCGTGGGGGGGCAGGGCCTACGAGCAGTACTTC. The V and J genes are TRBV11-2 and TRBJ2-7; possibly TRBD2 for D (7 bases). The CDR3 runs to 15 residues. Trimming cost V 4 bases and J 2 bases, with 15 bases left between them. The germline V gene has CDR1 SGHAT and CDR2 FQNNGV.

This chain connects TRBV18 to TRBJ2-3, with 9 positions matching TRBD2. The V gene end was trimmed by 6 bases and the J gene end by 6 bases; junction bases not matched to a gene: 13. This CDR3 comprises 16 residues. Germline lookup yields CDR1 KGHSH and CDR2 LQKENI. CDR3 in DNA: TGTGCCAGCTCCCCAACTAGCGGGCGCTTAGCTGATACGCAGTATTTT. This gives the protein CASSPTSGRLADTQYF.

This clone has a single count. This chain connects TRBV18 to TRBJ2-2, with D hard to call. Germline V CDR1 and CDR2: KGHSH, LQKENI. CDR3 length: 14 residues. Trimming stripped 4 bases from V and 4 bases from J, with 10 bases between. CDR3 residues: CASSLQVGTGELFF. In nucleotides, the CDR3 is TGTGCCAGCTCACTCCAAGTCGGCACCGGGGAGCTGTTTTTT.

As for this clone: One end of the junction does not line up with germline, which may come from a read error. The V gene is TRBV14, the J gene TRBJ1-4, with 7 bases matching TRBD1. The CDR3 has 15 amino acids. The germline CDR1 and CDR2 sequences are SGHDN and FVKESK. DNA of the CDR3: TGTGCCAGCAGCCAAGTAATGGCAGGGGGTGAAGAACTGTTTTTT. This translates into CASSQVMAGGEELFF.

V usage is TRBV2 and J usage is TRBJ1-5, with D perhaps matching TRBD1 (5 bases). The length of the CDR3 is 16 residues. Trimming left V 2 bases short and J 1 base short, with 12 bases between. The V gene's germline CDR1 is SNHLY and CDR2 FYNNEI. The CDR3 region is CASSELGVLSNQPQHF. The CDR3 nucleotides read TGTGCCAGCAGTGAATTAGGGGTGTTAAGCAATCAGCCCCAGCATTTT.

The CDR3 loop reads CASSKGEGHYEQYF. Written as DNA, the CDR3 is TGTGCCAGCAGCAAAGGGGAGGGCCACTACGAGCAGTACTTC. This chain links TRBV21-1 with TRBJ2-7; the table names TRBD2, a call not compared with the DNA. TRBV21-1 is labeled a pseudogene. This CDR3 has 14 residues.

This chain uses TRBV6-5 with TRBJ2-3, with 8 bases lining up with TRBD2. V lost 5 bases to trimming and J lost 2 bases; unmatched junction nucleotides: 6. Germline loops: CDR1 MNHEY, CDR2 SVGAGI. The CDR3 sequence is 15 residues long. The CDR3 region has the DNA TGTGCCAGCAGTCTTGAAGCGGGAGCCACAGATACGCAGTATTTT. Translation gives CASSLEAGATDTQYF.

The chain links TRBV5-1 to TRBJ2-1; 8 bases are shared with TRBD2. The germline V gene encodes CDR1 SGHRS and CDR2 YFSETQ. Trimming took 0 bases from V and 7 from J; bases not matched to a gene: 9. The CDR3 runs to 16 residues. The CDR3 nucleotides are TGCGCCAGCAGCTTGGAGCGGGCGGGAGGTGGGAATGAGCAGTTCTTC. This encodes CASSLERAGGGNEQFF.

CDR3 sequence (DNA): TGTGCCAGCAGCCTGGGACTAGCGGGGAGAATTACTAGCACAGATACGCAGTATTTT. Amino acids: CASSLGLAGRITSTDTQYF. The rearrangement joins TRBV11-2 to TRBJ2-3; TRBD2 matches 13 bases. The CDR3 contains 19 residues. The V gene end was trimmed by 5 bases and the J gene end by 0 bases; junction bases not matched to a gene: 11. Germline V gene sequence: CDR1 SGHAT, CDR2 FQNNGV. Full variable domain (remainder filled in from reference TRBV11-2 and TRBJ2-3): EAGVAQSPRYKIIEKRQSVAFWCNPISGHATLYWYQQILGQGPKLLIQFQNNGVVDDSQLPKDRFSAERLKGVDSTLKIQPAKLEDSAVYLCASSLGLAGRITSTDTQYFGPGTRLTVL.

V and J are TRBV5-5 and TRBJ1-5, with a possible D match to TRBD1 (6 bases). This CDR3 has 17 amino acids. Per the germline V gene, CDR1 is SGHKS and CDR2 is YYEKEE (reference sequence). V dropped 0 bases and J dropped 0 bases, with 13 bases sitting between them. CDR3 in amino acids: CASSLGTVYFSNQPQHF. The CDR3 coding sequence is TGTGCCAGCAGCTTGGGGACAGTCTACTTTAGCAATCAGCCCCAGCATTTT.

This chain joins TRBV7-3 and TRBJ2-3; 9 bases fit TRBD2. The CDR3 is 17 residues long. The junction had 7 bases not matched to a gene; V was cut back by 1 base and J by 2 bases. The germline V gene encodes CDR1 SGHTA and CDR2 FQGTGA. The CDR3 DNA reads TGTGCCAGCAGCTTAATTGCTAGCGGGACGTACACAGATACGCAGTATTTT. Its protein is CASSLIASGTYTDTQYF. Based on the CDR3 plus reference TRBV7-3 and TRBJ2-3, the full variable domain is GAGVSQTPSNKVTEKGKYVELRCDPISGHTALYWYRQSLGQGPEFLIYFQGTGAADDSGLPNDRFFAVRPEGSVSTLKIQRTERGDSAVYLCASSLIASGTYTDTQYFGPGTRLTVL.

The chain employs TRBV9 and TRBJ1-3, with 7 bases matching TRBD1. V was clipped by 4 bases and J by 1 base; unmatched bases: 2. Germline-derived CDR1 and CDR2 are SGDLS and YYNGEE. CDR3 size: 14 residues. CDR3 nucleotides: TGTGCCAGCAGCCTGACAGGGTCTGGAAACACCATATATTTT. Encoded protein: CASSLTGSGNTIYF.

This chain connects TRBV5-1 to TRBJ1-1, with TRBD1 matching over 7 bases. This CDR3 region has 16 residues. With V trimmed by 1 base and J by 0 bases, 6 bases remained unmatched. From germline, CDR1 is SGHRS and CDR2 YFSETQ. The DNA for the CDR3 is TGCGCCAGCAGCTTGTTAGGGGGCTCCATGAACACTGAAGCTTTCTTT. Amino acid sequence: CASSLLGGSMNTEAFF. Looking up the rest from reference TRBV5-1 and TRBJ1-1 gives the full variable domain: KAGVTQTPRYLIKTRGQQVTLSCSPISGHRSVSWYQQTPGQGLQFLFEYFSETQRNKGNFPGRFSGRQFSNSRSEMNVSTLELGDSALYLCASSLLGGSMNTEAFFGQGTRLTVV.

This clone was counted many times. The rearrangement links TRBV5-4 to TRBJ2-2; 9 bases agree with TRBD2. The CDR3 has 17 amino acids. Unmatched junction bases numbered 4, after V lost 1 base and J lost 0 bases. Germline lookup yields CDR1 SGHNT and CDR2 YYREEE (reference sequence). The CDR3 sequence is CASSLYSGGSNTGELFF. CDR3 coding DNA: TGTGCCAGCAGCTTGTATAGCGGGGGATCGAACACCGGGGAGCTGTTTTTT.

The chain recombines TRBV7-9 with TRBJ1-4, with 9 bases that match TRBD1. V trimming: 5 bases; J trimming: 8 bases; junction bases outside the gene matches: 6. Germline V lookup: CDR1 SEHNR, CDR2 FQNEAQ (reference sequence). This CDR3 has 14 amino acids. CDR3 nucleotides: TGTGCCAGCAGCGCGGGACAGGGTCACGAAAAACTGTTTTTT. The encoded protein is CASSAGQGHEKLFF.

The V and J genes are TRBV6-6 and TRBJ1-5, with D perhaps TRBD1 (5 bases). The CDR3 loop spans 15 amino acids. The V gene lost 2 bases and the J gene lost 2 bases, with 10 bases spanning the gap. Germline lookup yields CDR1 MNHNY and CDR2 SVGAGI (reference sequence). Here the CDR3 reads CASSYAGPGNQPQHF. The CDR3 region has the DNA TGTGCCAGCAGTTACGCAGGGCCGGGCAATCAGCCCCAGCATTTT.

The table lists this clone with a count of one. The V and J genes are TRBV5-1 and TRBJ1-1; maybe TRBD1 (5 bases). V was cut by 1 base and J by 3 bases, with 13 bases left in between. Germline CDR1 reads SGHRS; CDR2 reads YFSETQ. This CDR3 is built from 15 residues. In DNA form, the CDR3 reads TGCGCCAGCAGCTTGTTGGGGCAGGTAGACACTGAAGCTTTCTTT. Protein product: CASSLLGQVDTEAFF.